The TCR beta chain under discussion was sequenced for a study of blood T cell repertoires in COVID-19. The method was immunoSEQ multiplex PCR; TCRdb's version includes in-frame clones alone and lacks a portion of them. This table has about 670,000 clones, around 89% appearing once. The CDR3 is 16 amino acids. Germline values: CDR1 SGHRS, CDR2 YFSETQ. With 1 base clipped from V and 2 bases from J, the junction kept 4 bases outside the gene matches. Sequenced: peripheral blood. The V and J genes are TRBV5-1 and TRBJ2-2; 8 positions match TRBD2. The TCR originated in a woman between 18 and 30 years old with acute or convalescent COVID-19. The CDR3 DNA sequence: TGCGCCAGCAGCTTGACGGGGGGGTCCAACACCGGGGAGCTGTTTTTT. This sequence encodes CASSLTGGSNTGELFF.